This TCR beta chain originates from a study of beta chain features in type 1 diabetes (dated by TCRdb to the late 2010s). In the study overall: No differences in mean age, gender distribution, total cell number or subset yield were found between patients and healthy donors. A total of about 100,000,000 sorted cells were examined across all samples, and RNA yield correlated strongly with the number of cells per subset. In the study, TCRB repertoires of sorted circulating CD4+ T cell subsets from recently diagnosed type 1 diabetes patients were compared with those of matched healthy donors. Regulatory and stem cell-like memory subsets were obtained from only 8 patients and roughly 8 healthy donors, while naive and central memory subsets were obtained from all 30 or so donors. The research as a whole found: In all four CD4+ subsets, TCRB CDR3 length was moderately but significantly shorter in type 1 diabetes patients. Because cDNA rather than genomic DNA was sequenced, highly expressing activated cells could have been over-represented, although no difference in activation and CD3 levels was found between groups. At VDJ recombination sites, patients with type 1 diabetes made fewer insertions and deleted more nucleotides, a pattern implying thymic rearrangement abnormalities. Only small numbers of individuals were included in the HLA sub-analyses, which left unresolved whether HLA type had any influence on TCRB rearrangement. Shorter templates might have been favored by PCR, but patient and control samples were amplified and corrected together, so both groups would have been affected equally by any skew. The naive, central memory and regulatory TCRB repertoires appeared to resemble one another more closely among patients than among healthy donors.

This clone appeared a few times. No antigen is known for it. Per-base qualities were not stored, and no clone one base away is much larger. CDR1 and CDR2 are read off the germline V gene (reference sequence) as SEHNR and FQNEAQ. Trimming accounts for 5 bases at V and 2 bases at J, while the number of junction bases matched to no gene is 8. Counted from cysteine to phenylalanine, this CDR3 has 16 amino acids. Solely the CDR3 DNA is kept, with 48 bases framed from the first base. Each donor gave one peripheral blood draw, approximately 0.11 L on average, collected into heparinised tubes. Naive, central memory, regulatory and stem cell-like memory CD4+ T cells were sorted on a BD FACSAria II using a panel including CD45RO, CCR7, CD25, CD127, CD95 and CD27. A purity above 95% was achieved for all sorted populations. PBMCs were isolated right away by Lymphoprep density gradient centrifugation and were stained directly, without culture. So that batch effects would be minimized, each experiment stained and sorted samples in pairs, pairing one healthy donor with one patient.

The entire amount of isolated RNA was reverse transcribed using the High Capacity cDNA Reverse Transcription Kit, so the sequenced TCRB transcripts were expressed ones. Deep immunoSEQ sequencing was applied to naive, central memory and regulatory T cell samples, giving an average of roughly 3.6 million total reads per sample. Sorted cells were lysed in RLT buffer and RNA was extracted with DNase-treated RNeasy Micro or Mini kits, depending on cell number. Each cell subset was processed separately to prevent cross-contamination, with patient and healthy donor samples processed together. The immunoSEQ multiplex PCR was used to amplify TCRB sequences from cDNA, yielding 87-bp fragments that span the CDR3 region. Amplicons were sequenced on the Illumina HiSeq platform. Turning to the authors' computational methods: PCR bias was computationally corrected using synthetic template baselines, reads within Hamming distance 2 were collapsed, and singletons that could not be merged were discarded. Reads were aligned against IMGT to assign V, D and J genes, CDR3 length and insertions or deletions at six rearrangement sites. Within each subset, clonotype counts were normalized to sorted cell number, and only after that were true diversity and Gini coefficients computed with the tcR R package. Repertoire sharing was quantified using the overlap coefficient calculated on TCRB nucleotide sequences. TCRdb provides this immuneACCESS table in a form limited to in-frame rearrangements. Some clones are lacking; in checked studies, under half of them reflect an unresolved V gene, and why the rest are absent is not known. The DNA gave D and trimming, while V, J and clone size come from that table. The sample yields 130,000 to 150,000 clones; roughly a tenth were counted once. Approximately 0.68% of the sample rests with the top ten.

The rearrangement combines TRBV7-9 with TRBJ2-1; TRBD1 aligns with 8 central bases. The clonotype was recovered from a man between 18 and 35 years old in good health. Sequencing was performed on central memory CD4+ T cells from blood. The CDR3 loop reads CASSPRDRSAYNEQFF. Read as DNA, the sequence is TGTGCCAGCAGCCCACGGGACAGGTCGGCCTACAATGAGCAGTTCTTC.